A selection of T cell receptor beta chains follows, all from one sample in a study of neurological immune-mediated disorders. One entry per CDR3 protein results from TCRdb running MiXCR on the 5' RACE reads. The sample comprises under 90,000 distinct CDR3 sequences, approximately 10% of which are singletons, and about 1.7% rests with the top ten. The specimen sequenced was PBMCs. All receptors come from a man in his fifties or sixties in good health. Both conserved end residues are part of each CDR3. A D gene is named only where the DNA matches it firmly. Clone size appears in some rows only: once, few, many, or a class for an expanded clone.

v_gene	j_gene	d_gene	abundance	CDR3aa	CDR3nt
TRBV16	TRBJ1-3	-	many	CASSQRGTAAGNTIYF	TGTGCCAGCAGCCAACGGGGGACCGCCGCGGGCAACACCATATATTTT
TRBV5-1	TRBJ2-1	-	many	CASSLIRDENNEQFF	TGCGCCAGCAGCTTAATCAGAGATGAAAACAATGAGCAGTTCTTC
TRBV18	TRBJ2-7	TRBD2	many	CASTRLAATYEQYF	TGTGCCAGCACAAGACTAGCGGCTACCTACGAGCAGTACTTC
TRBV20-1	TRBJ2-7	TRBD2	many	CSARRSSGDYEQYF	TGCAGTGCTAGGCGGTCTAGCGGGGACTACGAGCAGTACTTC
TRBV27	TRBJ2-3	-	many	CASSDGTEGGTDTQYF	TGTGCCAGCAGTGACGGGACCGAGGGAGGCACAGATACGCAGTATTTT
TRBV7-2	TRBJ2-1	TRBD2	many	CASSYTRLAGEQFF	TGTGCCAGCAGCTACACCCGACTAGCGGGGGAGCAGTTCTTC
TRBV20-1	TRBJ2-5	-	many	CSARQPPQETQYF	TGCAGTGCTAGACAGCCCCCGCAAGAGACCCAGTACTTC
TRBV3-1	TRBJ1-5	-	many	CASSQGSLKQPQHF	TGTGCCAGCAGCCAAGGTTCACTTAAGCAGCCCCAGCATTTT
TRBV20-1	TRBJ2-2	TRBD2	-	CSAQSPGLAGGRDTGELFF	TGCAGTGCTCAATCCCCGGGACTAGCGGGGGGGCGTGACACCGGGGAGCTGTTTTTT
TRBV5-1	TRBJ2-5	TRBD1	many	CASSPGTGGQTQYF	TGCGCCAGCAGCCCGGGGACAGGGGGCCAGACCCAGTACTTC
TRBV12-3/TRBV12-4	TRBJ2-3	-	many	CASSPGWGRDTDTQYF	TGTGCCAGCAGCCCCGGGTGGGGCAGGGACACAGATACGCAGTATTTT
TRBV5-4	TRBJ1-6	-	once	CASRDSSYNSPLHF	TGTGCCAGCAGGGACAGCTCCTATAATTCACCCCTCCACTTT
TRBV6-5	TRBJ1-3	-	many	CASSPDSSGNTIYF	TGTGCCAGCAGCCCAGACAGCTCTGGAAACACCATATATTTT
TRBV20-1	TRBJ2-1	TRBD2	many	CSARDGTSYNEQFF	TGCAGTGCTAGAGACGGGACTAGCTACAATGAGCAGTTCTTC
TRBV5-1	TRBJ1-2	TRBD1	-	CASSWGQGLKGYTF	TGCGCCAGCAGCTGGGGACAGGGGTTGAAGGGCTACACCTTC
TRBV6-2/TRBV6-3	TRBJ2-7	-	many	CASSSQTGLLWEQYF	TGTGCCAGCAGTTCCCAGACAGGTCTTCTGTGGGAGCAGTACTTC
TRBV12-3/TRBV12-4	TRBJ1-4	-	many	CASSYGQISTNEKLFF	TGTGCCAGCAGCTACGGACAGATCTCAACTAATGAAAAACTGTTTTTT
TRBV27	TRBJ2-7	TRBD1	many	CASSFSGTGAYEQYF	TGTGCCAGCAGTTTCTCCGGGACAGGTGCCTACGAGCAGTACTTC
TRBV6-1	TRBJ2-7	-	many	CASSERFPWNF	TGTGCCAGCAGTGAAAGGTTTCCTTGGAACTTC
TRBV5-1	TRBJ2-3	TRBD1	many	CASIRDRPPDTQYF	TGCGCCAGCATCCGGGACAGGCCCCCAGATACGCAGTATTTT
TRBV7-9	TRBJ2-3	TRBD1	many	CASSITGTGPDTQYF	TGTGCCAGCAGCATAACCGGGACAGGGCCAGATACGCAGTATTTT
TRBV10-3	TRBJ1-5	-	many	CAISEGQGNQPQHF	TGTGCCATCAGTGAAGGGCAGGGTAATCAGCCCCAGCATTTT
TRBV7-3	TRBJ2-1	TRBD2	many	CASSLRGLAGDNEQFF	TGTGCCAGCAGCTTAAGGGGACTAGCGGGGGACAATGAGCAGTTCTTC
TRBV5-1	TRBJ2-5	TRBD2	many	CASSLDIAGEGETQYF	TGCGCCAGCAGCTTGGATATAGCGGGAGAGGGAGAGACCCAGTACTTC